Here is one T cell receptor (beta chain) with its context. The target antigen is unknown. The data belong to a study of cytomegalovirus exposure and HLA in healthy donors. Study-level findings and limits: Across donors, most TCRs were seen rarely, yet some public ones were widespread.

Assay: immunoSEQ multiplex PCR; the TCRdb copy retains only in-frame clones and omits some. This table holds under 200,000 clones, just under 90% found once. Losses at the gene ends were 0 bases for V and 2 bases for J; bases not matched to a gene: 4. Germline CDR1 and CDR2: SEHNR and FQNEAQ (reference sequence). CDR3 length: 16 amino acids. Sequenced input: PBMCs. This TCR was recovered from a man aged 18 to 29 in good health and CMV-seropositive. This rearrangement joins TRBV7-9 to TRBJ2-7; TRBD1 agrees at 10 bases. DNA for the CDR3: TGTGCCAGCAGCTTAGCTACCGGGACAGGGGCCTACGAGCAGTACTTC. Residues: CASSLATGTGAYEQYF.